Following are 2 T cell receptor beta chains from one sample sequenced in a study of blood T cell repertoires in COVID-19. Clones were read by immunoSEQ multiplex PCR, and TCRdb kept only the in-frame ones, dropping some. The sample records approximately 190,000 clones, 75% to 90% being singletons. The specimen sequenced was peripheral blood. Receptor source: a man aged 55 to 70 with acute or convalescent COVID-19.

The table lists this clone with a few counts. The same CDR3 is also encoded by other DNA sequences in this sample. The chain is built from TRBV2 and TRBJ2-2; D possibly corresponds to TRBD1 (5 bases). The CDR3 runs to 14 residues. Germline lookup yields CDR1 SNHLY and CDR2 FYNNEI. Trimming pared 3 bases from V and 7 bases from J, leaving 12 bases between. As DNA, the CDR3 is TGTGCCAGCAGTGACGGCAGGGTGGGCGGGGAGCTGTTTTTT. Amino acid sequence: CASSDGRVGGELFF. Looking up the rest from reference TRBV2 and TRBJ2-2 gives the full variable domain: EPEVTQTPSHQVTQMGQEVILRCVPISNHLYFYWYRQILGQKVEFLVSFYNNEISEKSEIFDDQFSVERPDGSNFTLKIRSTKLEDSAMYFCASSDGRVGGELFFGEGSRLTVL.

This clone occurred many times. The CDR3 spells CASSQEHLQGIYGYTF. CDR3 DNA: TGTGCCAGCAGCCAAGAACACTTACAGGGGATATATGGCTACACCTTC. The rearrangement joins TRBV4-2 to TRBJ1-2, with 7 positions matching TRBD1. With V trimmed by 0 bases and J by 5 bases, 9 bases remained unmatched. Germline V lookup: CDR1 LGHNA, CDR2 YNFKEQ. This CDR3 has 16 residues.